These 19 T cell receptor beta chains were sequenced from one sample in a study of T-cell memory formation after mild COVID-19. TCRdb reprocessed the 5' RACE reads via MiXCR and lists one record per CDR3 protein. The sample holds 250,000 to 300,000 distinct CDR3 sequences, roughly 18% seen once. Sample: PBMCs or a T cell subset sorted from them (not recorded which). These receptors all come from a man aged 18 to 30 who had mild COVID-19 (a few samples of this study predate the infection). Cell type and time point are not known.

The J gene is TRBJ2-6, the V gene TRBV2; TRBD2 is a possible D gene (5 bases). Germline CDR1 SNHLY, CDR2 FYNNEI. V shed 7 bases and J shed 0 bases, with 7 bases lying between them. The CDR3 length is 14 residues. The CDR3 region is CASKRDSGANVLTF. As DNA, the CDR3 is TGTGCCAGCAAACGGGACTCTGGGGCCAACGTCCTGACTTTC.

This sequence joins TRBV30 and TRBJ2-3; the D gene could be TRBD1 or TRBD2 (5 bases each). Per germline, CDR1 GTSNPN and CDR2 SVGIG (reference sequence). V lost 1 base to trimming and J lost 6 bases, with 11 bases between them. This CDR3 spans 13 amino acids. The CDR3 sequence: CAWSGRGPDTQYF. The CDR3 region has the DNA TGTGCCTGGAGTGGAAGGGGACCGGATACGCAGTATTTT.

CDR3 in amino acids: CASSPSRDSYEQYF. CDR3 nucleotide sequence: TGTGCCAGCTCACCATCACGGGACAGCTACGAGCAGTACTTC. This chain uses TRBV18 with TRBJ2-7; 7 bases map to TRBD1. With V trimmed by 2 bases and J by 3 bases, 4 bases remained unmatched. This CDR3 contains 14 residues. Germline CDR1 and CDR2: KGHSH and LQKENI.

The table lists this clonotype with many counts. The chain joins TRBV7-8 to TRBJ2-7; 8 nucleotides match TRBD2. V lost 0 bases and J lost 2; bases outside the gene matches: 6. Germline V gene data show CDR1 as SGHVS and CDR2 as FQNEAQ. This CDR3 is 16 amino acids long. The CDR3 DNA is TGTGCCAGCAGCTTAGCGCCAGCGGGGGCAACCTACGAGCAGTACGTC. It translates to CASSLAPAGATYEQYV.

This sequence joins TRBV4-3 and TRBJ2-1; TRBD2 matches at 8 bases. The CDR3 runs to 16 residues. The trim removed 0 bases at V and 1 base at J, leaving 2 bases unmatched. Germline V gene data show CDR1 as LGHNA and CDR2 as YSLEER. The CDR3 reads CASSQEGGGSYNEQFF. In DNA, the CDR3 is TGCGCCAGCAGCCAAGAGGGCGGGGGGTCCTACAATGAGCAGTTCTTC.

The table lists this clonotype with many counts. This chain uses TRBV7-2 with TRBJ1-3, with D unclear. The V gene lost 1 base and the J gene lost 5 bases, with 3 bases spanning the gap. The CDR3 is 12 residues long. Germline-derived CDR1 and CDR2 are SGHTA and FQGNSA. The CDR3 here is CASSLDRNTIYF. In DNA form, the CDR3 reads TGTGCCAGCAGCTTAGACCGAAACACCATATATTTT. Together with reference TRBV7-2 and TRBJ1-3, the CDR3 gives the full variable domain: GAGVSQSPSNKVTEKGKDVELRCDPISGHTALYWYRQSLGQGLEFLIYFQGNSAPDKSGLPSDRFSAERTGGSVSTLTIQRTQQEDSAVYLCASSLDRNTIYFGEGSWLTVV.

V is TRBV6-2 or TRBV6-3 and J is TRBJ2-7, with TRBD1 identical over 11 bases. The CDR3 spans 15 residues. The germline CDR1 and CDR2 sequences are MNHEY and SVGEGT. J was trimmed by 2 bases and V by 6 bases; bases with no gene match: 6. CDR3 coding DNA: TGTGCCAGCAGAACCGGGACAGGGGGTGCCTACGAGCAGTACGTC. The encoded protein is CASRTGTGGAYEQYV.

The chain links TRBV7-9 to TRBJ2-2, with D unclear. The CDR3 has 15 residues. V shed 5 bases and J shed 1 base, with 11 bases lying between them. CDR1 is SEHNR and CDR2 is FQNEAQ in the germline V gene (reference sequence). The CDR3: CASSPPWLNTGELFF. The CDR3 coding sequence is TGTGCCAGCAGCCCCCCGTGGCTGAACACCGGGGAGCTGTTTTTT.

The chain carries TRBV3-1 and TRBJ2-5; D call uncertain. Germline CDR1 and CDR2: LGHDT and YNNKEL (reference sequence). The CDR3 extends over 13 amino acids. V was pared by 4 bases and J by 5 bases, with 11 bases between. The CDR3 nucleotides read TGTGCCAGCAGCCCCGAGACTCGGGAGACCCAGTACTTC. This gives the protein CASSPETRETQYF.

This clonotype occurred a few times. V usage is TRBV12-3 or TRBV12-4 and J usage is TRBJ2-3, with 12 bases aligning to TRBD2. This CDR3 region has 18 residues. Losses at the gene ends were 3 bases for V and 4 bases for J; bases not matched to a gene: 11. This CDR3 reads CASSLDSLAGGPADTQYF. CDR3 nucleotide sequence: TGTGCCAGCAGTTTGGATAGCCTAGCGGGGGGGCCAGCAGATACGCAGTATTTT.

This clonotype has more than one count but fewer than ten. The J gene is TRBJ2-5, the V gene TRBV12-3 or TRBV12-4; tentatively, D is TRBD1 or TRBD2 (6 bases each). The CDR3 spans 14 residues. With 6 bases removed from V and 5 bases from J, the gap between germline ends came to 16 bases. CDR3 in DNA: TGTGCCAGCAGCCCAGAGGGGGGCTGGGAGACCCAGTACTTC. Its protein is CASSPEGGWETQYF.

The J gene is TRBJ1-5, the V gene TRBV6-2 or TRBV6-3; maybe TRBD1 (6 bases). The CDR3 length is 16 residues. Trimming took 4 bases from V and 1 from J, leaving 14 bases between them. The germline CDR1 and CDR2 sequences are MNHEY and SVGEGT. The CDR3 loop reads CASSFQGWLSNQPQHF. DNA of the CDR3: TGTGCCAGCAGTTTCCAGGGGTGGCTGAGCAATCAGCCCCAGCATTTT.

V usage is TRBV29-1 and J usage is TRBJ1-1; tentatively, D is TRBD1 (5 bases). V was shortened by 7 bases and J by 10 bases, with 19 bases between the two germline ends. This CDR3 is 12 amino acids long. Germline assignment: CDR1 SQVTM and CDR2 ANQGSEA. Here the CDR3 DNA reads TGCAGCGACTCCGTAGGGGCGACGGGAGCTTTCTTT. As protein: CSDSVGATGAFF.

The J gene is TRBJ1-3, the V gene TRBV5-1, with D unclear. The CDR3 is 14 amino acids. V shed 0 bases and J shed 4 bases, with 8 bases lying between them. The germline V gene encodes CDR1 SGHRS and CDR2 YFSETQ. The CDR3 sequence: CASSLAAAGNTIYF. The CDR3, as DNA: TGCGCCAGCAGCTTGGCGGCGGCCGGAAACACCATATATTTT. The complete variable domain, with remaining parts taken from reference TRBV5-1 and TRBJ1-3, reads KAGVTQTPRYLIKTRGQQVTLSCSPISGHRSVSWYQQTPGQGLQFLFEYFSETQRNKGNFPGRFSGRQFSNSRSEMNVSTLELGDSALYLCASSLAAAGNTIYFGEGSWLTVV.

The chain joins TRBV28 to TRBJ2-2; D unclear. CDR3 size: 13 residues. Germline V gene sequence: CDR1 MDHEN, CDR2 SYDVKM. Trimming cost V 8 bases and J 2 bases, with 9 bases left between them. The CDR3 region is CASFAQNTGELFF. The CDR3 DNA sequence: TGTGCCAGCTTTGCGCAAAACACCGGGGAGCTGTTTTTT.

This clonotype was seen a few times. V usage is TRBV5-6 and J usage is TRBJ2-7, with 12 bases lining up with TRBD1. The CDR3 consists of 14 residues. Unmatched junction bases numbered 8, after V lost 6 bases and J lost 7 bases. Germline CDR1 reads SGHDT; CDR2 reads YYEEEE. The chain's CDR3 is CASIGTGGAGEQYV. DNA for the CDR3: TGTGCCAGCATCGGGACAGGGGGCGCGGGGGAGCAGTACGTC.

Only a few counts were recorded for this clonotype. J is TRBJ1-2 and V is TRBV20-1; D gene uncertain. Germline assignment: CDR1 DFQATT and CDR2 SNEGSKA (reference sequence). The CDR3 has 11 residues. V lost 1 base and J lost 12, with 12 bases in between. The CDR3 spells CSARAQRGNTF. The CDR3 DNA reads as TGCAGTGCTAGAGCGCAGCGCGGGAACACCTTC.

V and J are TRBV7-2 and TRBJ2-5; tentatively, D is TRBD1 (6 bases). V was trimmed by 5 bases and J by 5 bases, leaving 18 bases between them. Germline V lookup: CDR1 SGHTA, CDR2 FQGNSA. This CDR3 has 15 residues. CDR3 DNA: TGTGCCAGCAGCCCGGGTCAGGGGCGCTGGGAGACCCAGTACTTC. It specifies CASSPGQGRWETQYF.

This clonotype has a handful of counts. The chain carries TRBV12-3 or TRBV12-4 and TRBJ2-1; D possibly corresponds to TRBD2 (6 bases). V dropped 3 bases and J dropped 8 bases, with 14 bases sitting between them. CDR3 length: 14 residues. The CDR3 sequence: CASSLARTGDEQFF. Written as DNA, the CDR3 is TGTGCCAGCAGTTTGGCCAGGACGGGGGATGAGCAGTTCTTC.